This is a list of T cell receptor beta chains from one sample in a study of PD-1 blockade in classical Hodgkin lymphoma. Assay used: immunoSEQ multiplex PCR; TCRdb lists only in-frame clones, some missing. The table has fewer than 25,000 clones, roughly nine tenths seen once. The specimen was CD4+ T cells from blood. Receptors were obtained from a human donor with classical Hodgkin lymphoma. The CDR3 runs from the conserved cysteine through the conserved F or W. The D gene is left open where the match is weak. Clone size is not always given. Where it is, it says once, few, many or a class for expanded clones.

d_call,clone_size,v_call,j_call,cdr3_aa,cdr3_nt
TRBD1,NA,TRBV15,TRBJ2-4,CATSPYDWTGGRLKNIQYF,TGTGCCACCAGCCCCTACGATTGGACAGGGGGCCGTTTGAAAAACATTCAGTACTTC
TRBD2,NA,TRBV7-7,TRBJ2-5,CASSLGGGPQETQYF,TGTGCCAGCAGCTTAGGCGGGGGTCCCCAAGAGACCCAGTACTTC
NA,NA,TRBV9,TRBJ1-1,CASSVGVGDTEAFF,TGTGCCAGCAGCGTAGGGGTGGGGGACACTGAAGCTTTCTTT
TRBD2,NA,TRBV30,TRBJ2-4,CAWSVSGRNIQYF,TGTGCCTGGAGTGTCAGCGGGAGGAACATTCAGTACTTC
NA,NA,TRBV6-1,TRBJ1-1,CASQNMGGMNTEAFF,TGTGCCAGCCAGAATATGGGCGGCATGAACACTGAAGCTTTCTTT
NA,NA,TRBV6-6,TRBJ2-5,CASSYSNREETQYF,TGTGCCAGCAGTTACTCGAATAGGGAAGAGACCCAGTACTTC
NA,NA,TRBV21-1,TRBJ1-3,CASSPIRGTGNTSSGNTIYF,TGTGCCAGCAGCCCCATCCGGGGGACAGGAAACACTAGCTCTGGAAACACCATATATTTT
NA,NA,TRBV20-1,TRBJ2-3,CSATPGRGYF,TGCAGTGCTACCCCGGGACGAGGGTATTTT
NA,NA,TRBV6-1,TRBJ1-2,CASSAALINYGYTF,TGTGCCAGCAGTGCAGCCCTTATTAACTATGGCTACACCTTC
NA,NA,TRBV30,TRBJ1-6,CAWTAQPYNSPLHF,TGTGCCTGGACAGCCCAACCCTATAATTCACCCCTCCACTTT
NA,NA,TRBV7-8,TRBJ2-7,CASSATSQGLSYEQYF,TGTGCCAGCAGCGCAACGTCCCAGGGGCTCTCCTACGAGCAGTACTTC
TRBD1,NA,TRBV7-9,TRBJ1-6,CASSLGRGRPLHF,TGTGCCAGCAGCTTAGGGAGGGGGCGGCCCCTCCACTTT
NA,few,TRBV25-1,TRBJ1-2,CASSEGLPYGYTF,TGTGCCAGCAGTGAGGGCCTGCCTTATGGCTACACCTTC
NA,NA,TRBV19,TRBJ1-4,CASSMTVTNEKLFF,TGTGCCAGTAGTATGACAGTTACTAATGAAAAACTGTTTTTT
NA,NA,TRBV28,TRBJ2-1,CASSPYPVIAVVVNEQFF,TGTGCCAGCAGTCCCTATCCGGTGATAGCAGTGGTGGTAAATGAGCAGTTCTTC
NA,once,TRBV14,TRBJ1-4,CASSQDPRQGSEKLFF,TGTGCCAGCAGCCAAGATCCGAGGCAGGGGAGCGAAAAACTGTTTTTT
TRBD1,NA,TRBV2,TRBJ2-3,CASSENRGADTQYF,TGTGCCAGCAGTGAAAACAGGGGAGCAGATACGCAGTATTTT
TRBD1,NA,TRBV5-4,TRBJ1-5,CASSRGGVLINQPQHF,TGTGCCAGCAGCCGAGGGGGCGTATTGATCAATCAGCCCCAGCATTTT
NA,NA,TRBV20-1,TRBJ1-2,CSAGIGYTF,TGCAGTGCTGGGATAGGCTACACCTTC
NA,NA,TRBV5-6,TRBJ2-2,CASSFGGMNTGELFF,TGTGCCAGCAGCTTCGGGGGAATGAACACCGGGGAGCTGTTTTTT
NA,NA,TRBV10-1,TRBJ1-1,CASSENRKNTEAFF,TGCGCCAGCAGTGAAAACAGAAAAAACACTGAAGCTTTCTTT
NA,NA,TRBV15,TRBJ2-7,CATSRDRSYEQYF,TGTGCCACCAGCAGAGATCGGTCTTACGAGCAGTACTTC
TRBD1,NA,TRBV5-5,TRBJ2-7,CASSFQGETYEQYF,TGTGCCAGCAGCTTTCAGGGGGAGACCTACGAGCAGTACTTC
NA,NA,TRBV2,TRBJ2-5,CASTKVPRETQYF,TGTGCCAGCACCAAAGTTCCTCGGGAGACCCAGTACTTC
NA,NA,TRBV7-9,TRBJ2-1,CASSVLGGPGDEQFF,TGTGCCAGCAGCGTCTTGGGGGGGCCAGGGGATGAGCAGTTCTTC
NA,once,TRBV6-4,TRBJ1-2,CASSPGVGYGYTF,TGTGCCAGCAGTCCCGGGGTCGGCTATGGCTACACCTTC
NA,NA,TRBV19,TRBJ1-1,CASTPLPRLDGEWTEAFF,TGTGCCAGTACCCCCCTCCCAAGGCTCGACGGAGAGTGGACTGAAGCTTTCTTT
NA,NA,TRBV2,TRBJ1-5,CASRPRGGRGPLSSNQPQHF,TGTGCCAGCAGACCAAGGGGAGGCAGGGGACCCTTGTCGAGCAATCAGCCCCAGCATTTT
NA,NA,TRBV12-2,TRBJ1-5,CASRPRGRRQPQHF,TGTGCAAGTCGCCCTAGAGGGAGGCGGCAGCCCCAGCATTTT
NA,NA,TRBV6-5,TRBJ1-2,CASSYHGPNTPYGYTF,TGTGCCAGCAGTTACCATGGACCCAATACCCCCTATGGCTACACCTTC
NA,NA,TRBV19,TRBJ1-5,CASGLGGSRGMSNQPQHF,TGTGCCAGTGGTTTGGGGGGCAGTCGGGGTATGAGCAATCAGCCCCAGCATTTT
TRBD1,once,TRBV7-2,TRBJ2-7,CASSFRQGLTYEQYF,TGTGCCAGCAGCTTCAGACAGGGGTTGACCTACGAGCAGTACTTC
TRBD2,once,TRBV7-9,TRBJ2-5,CASEGLAGETQYF,TGTGCCAGCGAGGGACTAGCCGGAGAGACCCAGTACTTC
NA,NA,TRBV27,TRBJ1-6,CASSRVGRGSYNSPLHF,TGTGCCAGCAGCCGGGTAGGACGGGGCTCCTATAATTCACCCCTCCACTTT
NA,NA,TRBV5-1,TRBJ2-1,CASSLDLLGLRFF,TGCGCCAGCAGCTTGGACCTTTTGGGGTTGAGGTTCTTC
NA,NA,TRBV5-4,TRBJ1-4,CASSLAGQNEKLFF,TGTGCCAGCAGCTTGGCTGGACAGAATGAAAAACTGTTTTTT
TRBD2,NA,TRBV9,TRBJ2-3,CASSVELAGVKTDTQYF,TGTGCCAGCAGCGTAGAACTAGCGGGAGTGAAGACAGATACGCAGTATTTT
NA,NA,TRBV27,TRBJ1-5,CASSPFFGSRNAQPQHF,TGTGCCAGCAGTCCGTTCTTTGGCAGTCGAAATGCCCAGCCCCAGCATTTT
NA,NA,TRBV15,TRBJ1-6,CATSRDLAGNYLNSPLHF,TGTGCCACCAGCAGAGATCTCGCAGGGAACTATCTAAATTCACCCCTCCACTTT
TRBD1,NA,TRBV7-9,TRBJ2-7,CAVGQGLGEQYF,TGTGCTGTCGGACAGGGGTTGGGCGAGCAGTACTTC
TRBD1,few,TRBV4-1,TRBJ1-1,CASSQDRWDSKAFF,TGCGCCAGCAGCCAAGATCGATGGGACAGCAAAGCTTTCTTT
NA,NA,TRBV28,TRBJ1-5,CASRYSNQPQHF,TGTGCCAGCAGATATAGCAATCAGCCCCAGCATTTT
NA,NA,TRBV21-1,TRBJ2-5,CASQEGQPWVRETQYF,TGTGCCAGCCAGGAGGGACAGCCCTGGGTACGGGAGACCCAGTACTTC
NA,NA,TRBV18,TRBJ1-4,CASSSALNEKLFF,TGTGCCAGCTCCTCGGCCCTTAATGAAAAACTGTTTTTT
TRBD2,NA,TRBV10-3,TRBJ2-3,CAISGLAGGLTDTQYF,TGTGCCATCAGTGGGCTAGCGGGGGGGCTCACAGATACGCAGTATTTT
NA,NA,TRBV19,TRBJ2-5,CASSIEGAPETQYF,TGTGCCAGTAGTATAGAAGGAGCCCCCGAGACCCAGTACTTC
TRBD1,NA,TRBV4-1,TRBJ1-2,CASSLPGQTIYGYTF,TGCGCCAGCAGCCTGCCGGGACAGACGATCTATGGCTACACCTTC
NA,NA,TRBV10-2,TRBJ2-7,CASIRGYEQYF,TGCGCCAGCATAAGGGGGTACGAGCAGTACTTC
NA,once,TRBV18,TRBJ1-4,CASSPRQDNEKLFF,TGTGCCAGCTCACCACGACAGGATAATGAAAAACTGTTTTTT
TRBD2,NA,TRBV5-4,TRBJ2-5,CASSLGAGEETQYF,TGTGCCAGCAGCTTGGGAGCGGGGGAGGAGACCCAGTACTTC
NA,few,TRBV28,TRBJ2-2,CASSRLVQGNTGELFF,TGTGCCAGCAGCCGACTCGTACAGGGCAACACCGGGGAGCTGTTTTTT